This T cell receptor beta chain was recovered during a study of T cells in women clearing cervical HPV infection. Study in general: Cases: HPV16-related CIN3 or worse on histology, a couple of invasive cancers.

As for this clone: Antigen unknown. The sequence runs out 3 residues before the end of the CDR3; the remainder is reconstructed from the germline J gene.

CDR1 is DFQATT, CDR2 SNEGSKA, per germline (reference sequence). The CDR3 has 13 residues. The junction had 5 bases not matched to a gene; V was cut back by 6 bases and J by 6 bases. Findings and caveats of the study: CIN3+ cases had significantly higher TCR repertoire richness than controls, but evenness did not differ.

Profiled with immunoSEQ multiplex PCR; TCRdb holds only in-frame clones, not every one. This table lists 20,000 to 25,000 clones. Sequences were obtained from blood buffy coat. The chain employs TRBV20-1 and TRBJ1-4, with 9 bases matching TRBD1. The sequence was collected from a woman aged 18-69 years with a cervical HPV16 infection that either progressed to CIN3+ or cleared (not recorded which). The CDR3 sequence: CSADRGLDEKLFF. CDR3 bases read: TGCAGTGCCGACAGGGGGTTGGATGAAAAA.